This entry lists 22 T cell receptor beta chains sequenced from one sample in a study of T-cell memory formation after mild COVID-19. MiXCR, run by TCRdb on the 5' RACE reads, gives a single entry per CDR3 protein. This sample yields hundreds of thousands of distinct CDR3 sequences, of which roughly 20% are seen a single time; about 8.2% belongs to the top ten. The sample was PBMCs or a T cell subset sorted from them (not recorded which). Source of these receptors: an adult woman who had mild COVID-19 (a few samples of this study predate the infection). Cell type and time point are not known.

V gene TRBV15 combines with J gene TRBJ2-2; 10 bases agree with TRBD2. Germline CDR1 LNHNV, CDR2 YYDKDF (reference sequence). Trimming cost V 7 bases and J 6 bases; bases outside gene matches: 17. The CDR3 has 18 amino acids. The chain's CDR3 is CATKEASGSSSVSGELFF. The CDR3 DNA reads TGTGCCACCAAAGAGGCTAGCGGGAGCTCTTCGGTATCCGGGGAGCTGTTTTTT. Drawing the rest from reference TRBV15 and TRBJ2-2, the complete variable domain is DAMVIQNPRYQVTQFGKPVTLSCSQTLNHNVMYWYQQKSSQAPKLLFHYYDKDFNNEADTPDNFQSRRPNTSFCFLDIRSPGLGDTAMYLCATKEASGSSSVSGELFFGEGSRLTVL.

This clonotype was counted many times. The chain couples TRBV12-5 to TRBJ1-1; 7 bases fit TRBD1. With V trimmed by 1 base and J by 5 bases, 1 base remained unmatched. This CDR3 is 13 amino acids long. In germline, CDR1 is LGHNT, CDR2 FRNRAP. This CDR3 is CASGLARGTEAFF. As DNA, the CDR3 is TGTGCTAGTGGTTTGGCCAGGGGGACTGAAGCTTTCTTT.

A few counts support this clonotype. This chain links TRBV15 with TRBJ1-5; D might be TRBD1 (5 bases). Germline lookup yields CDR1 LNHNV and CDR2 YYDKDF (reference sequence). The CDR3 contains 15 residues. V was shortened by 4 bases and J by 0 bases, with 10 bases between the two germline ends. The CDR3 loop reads CATSIGTVSNQPQHF. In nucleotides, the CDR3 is TGTGCCACCAGCATTGGGACCGTTAGCAATCAGCCCCAGCATTTT. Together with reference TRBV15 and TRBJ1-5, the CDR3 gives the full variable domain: DAMVIQNPRYQVTQFGKPVTLSCSQTLNHNVMYWYQQKSSQAPKLLFHYYDKDFNNEADTPDNFQSRRPNTSFCFLDIRSPGLGDTAMYLCATSIGTVSNQPQHFGDGTRLSIL.

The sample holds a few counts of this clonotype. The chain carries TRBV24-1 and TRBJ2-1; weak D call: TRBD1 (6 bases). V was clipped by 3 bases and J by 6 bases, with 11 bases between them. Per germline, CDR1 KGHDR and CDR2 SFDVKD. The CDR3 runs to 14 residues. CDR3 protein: CATSDSYRANEQFF. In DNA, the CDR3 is TGTGCCACCAGTGATAGCTACAGGGCCAATGAGCAGTTCTTC.

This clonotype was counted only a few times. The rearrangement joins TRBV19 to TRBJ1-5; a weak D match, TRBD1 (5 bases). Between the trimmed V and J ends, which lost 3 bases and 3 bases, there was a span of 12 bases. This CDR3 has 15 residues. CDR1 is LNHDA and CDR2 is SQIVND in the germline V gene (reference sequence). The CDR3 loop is CASSISETVNQPQHF. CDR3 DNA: TGTGCCAGTAGTATCAGCGAGACAGTCAATCAGCCCCAGCATTTT.

The CDR3 region has the DNA TGTGCCACCAGTGACTACACCGGGGAGCTGTTTTTT. Encoded protein: CATSDYTGELFF. V usage is TRBV24-1 and J usage is TRBJ2-2; no clear D. Trimming took 4 bases from V and 3 from J, leaving 2 bases between them. Germline assignment: CDR1 KGHDR and CDR2 SFDVKD. This CDR3 region has 12 residues.

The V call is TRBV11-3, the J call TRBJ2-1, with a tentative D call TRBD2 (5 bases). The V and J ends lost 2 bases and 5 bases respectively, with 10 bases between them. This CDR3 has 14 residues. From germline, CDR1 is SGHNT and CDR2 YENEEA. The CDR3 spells CASSLSPADNEQFF. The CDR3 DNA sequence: TGTGCCAGCAGCTTATCCCCAGCGGACAATGAGCAGTTCTTC. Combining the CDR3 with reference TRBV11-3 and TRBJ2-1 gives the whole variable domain EAGVVQSPRYKIIEKKQPVAFWCNPISGHNTLYWYLQNLGQGPELLIRYENEEAVDDSQLPKDRFSAERLKGVDSTLKIQPAELGDSAVYLCASSLSPADNEQFFGPGTRLTVL.

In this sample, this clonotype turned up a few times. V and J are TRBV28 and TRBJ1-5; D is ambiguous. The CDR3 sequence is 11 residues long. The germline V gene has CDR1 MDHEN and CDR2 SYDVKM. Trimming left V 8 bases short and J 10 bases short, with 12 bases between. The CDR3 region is CASRRVGPQHF. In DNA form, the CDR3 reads TGTGCCAGCCGTAGGGTAGGACCCCAGCATTTT.

CDR3 residues: CASSLWSGRGWYEQYF. As DNA, the CDR3 is TGTGCCAGCAGCTTATGGTCGGGCAGGGGCTGGTACGAGCAGTACTTC. The chain carries TRBV5-6 and TRBJ2-7, with a tentative D call TRBD1 (6 bases). V was shortened by 2 bases and J by 4 bases, with 19 bases between the two germline ends. The CDR3 is made up of 16 amino acids. Looked up from germline, CDR1 is SGHDT and CDR2 is YYEEEE.

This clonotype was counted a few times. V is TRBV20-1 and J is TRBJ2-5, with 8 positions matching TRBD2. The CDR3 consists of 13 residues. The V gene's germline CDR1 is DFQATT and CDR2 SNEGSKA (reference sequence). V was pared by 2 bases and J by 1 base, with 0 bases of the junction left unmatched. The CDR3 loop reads CSARTSGQETQYF. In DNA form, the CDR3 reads TGCAGTGCTAGAACTAGCGGCCAAGAGACCCAGTACTTC.

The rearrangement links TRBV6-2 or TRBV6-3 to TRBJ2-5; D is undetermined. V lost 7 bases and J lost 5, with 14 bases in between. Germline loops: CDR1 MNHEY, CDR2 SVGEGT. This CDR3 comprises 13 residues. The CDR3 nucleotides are TGTGCCAGCACCTCATCTGGACCGGAGACCCAGTACTTC. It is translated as CASTSSGPETQYF.

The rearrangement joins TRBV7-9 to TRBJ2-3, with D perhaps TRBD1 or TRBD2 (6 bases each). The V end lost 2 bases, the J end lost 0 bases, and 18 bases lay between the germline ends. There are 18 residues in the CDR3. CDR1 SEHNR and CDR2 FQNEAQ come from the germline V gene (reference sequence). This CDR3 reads CASSLTATAGTSTDTQYF. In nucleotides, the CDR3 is TGTGCCAGCAGCTTAACAGCCACGGCGGGGACAAGCACAGATACGCAGTATTTT.

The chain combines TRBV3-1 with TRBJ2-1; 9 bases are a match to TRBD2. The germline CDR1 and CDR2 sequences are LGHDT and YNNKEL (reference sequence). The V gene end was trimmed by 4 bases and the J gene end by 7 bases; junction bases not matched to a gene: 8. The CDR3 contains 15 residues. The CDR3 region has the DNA TGTGCCAGCAGCCCCCAGCGGGGGGTGGGAAATGAGCAGTTCTTC. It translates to CASSPQRGVGNEQFF.

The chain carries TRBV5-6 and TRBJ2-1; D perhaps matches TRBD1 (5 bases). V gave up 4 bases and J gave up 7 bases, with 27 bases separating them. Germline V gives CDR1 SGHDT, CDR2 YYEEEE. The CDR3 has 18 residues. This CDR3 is CASSRPARGAVVLNEQFF. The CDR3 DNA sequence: TGTGCCAGCAGCCGACCGGCAAGGGGCGCGGTGGTATTAAATGAGCAGTTCTTC.

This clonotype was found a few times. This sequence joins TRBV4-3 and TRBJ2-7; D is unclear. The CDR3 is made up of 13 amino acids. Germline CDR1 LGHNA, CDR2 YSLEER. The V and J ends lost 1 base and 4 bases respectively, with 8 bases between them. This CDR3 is CASSQGIEYEQYF. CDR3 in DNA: TGCGCCAGCAGCCAAGGTATAGAGTACGAGCAGTACTTC.

The CDR3 nucleotides read TGTGCCAGCAGTGAAATGGCTAGCTGGTCCTACAATGAGCAGTTCTTC. This encodes CASSEMASWSYNEQFF. V usage is TRBV6-1 and J usage is TRBJ2-1; D is perhaps TRBD2 (5 bases). The CDR3 length is 16 residues. Trimming pared 2 bases from V and 1 base from J, leaving 12 bases between. Germline CDR1 is MNHNS and CDR2 is SASEGT.

This CDR3 reads CASRPNHHSGEQYF. The CDR3 nucleotides read TGTGCCAGCAGACCGAATCATCATTCAGGGGAGCAGTACTTC. The chain carries TRBV12-3 or TRBV12-4 and TRBJ2-7; tentatively, D is TRBD1 (5 bases). There are 14 residues in the CDR3. The V and J ends lost 6 bases and 7 bases respectively, with 19 bases between them.

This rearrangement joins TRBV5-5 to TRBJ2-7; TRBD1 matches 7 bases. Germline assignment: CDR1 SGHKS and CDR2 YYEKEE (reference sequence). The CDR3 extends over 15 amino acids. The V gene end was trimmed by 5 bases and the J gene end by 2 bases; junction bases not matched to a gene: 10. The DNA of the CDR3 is TGTGCCAGCAGTTTAGTACAGGGGCTGGCCTACGAGCAGTACTTC. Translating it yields CASSLVQGLAYEQYF.

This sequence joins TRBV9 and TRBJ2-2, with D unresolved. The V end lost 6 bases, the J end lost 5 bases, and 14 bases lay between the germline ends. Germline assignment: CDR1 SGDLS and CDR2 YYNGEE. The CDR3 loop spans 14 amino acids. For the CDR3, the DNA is TGTGCCAGCACCCTGGGATCATTGACCGGGGAGCTGTTTTTT. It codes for CASTLGSLTGELFF.

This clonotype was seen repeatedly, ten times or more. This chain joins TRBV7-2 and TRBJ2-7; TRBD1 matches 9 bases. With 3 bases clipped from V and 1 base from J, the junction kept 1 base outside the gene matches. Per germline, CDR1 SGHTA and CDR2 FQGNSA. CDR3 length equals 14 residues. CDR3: CASSFDRGSYEQYF. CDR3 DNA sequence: TGTGCCAGCAGCTTTGACAGGGGGTCCTACGAGCAGTACTTC.

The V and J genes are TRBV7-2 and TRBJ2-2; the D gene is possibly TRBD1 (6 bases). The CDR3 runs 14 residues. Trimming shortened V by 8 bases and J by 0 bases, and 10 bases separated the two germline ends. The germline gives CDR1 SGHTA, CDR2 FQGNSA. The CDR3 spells CASGRQANTGELFF. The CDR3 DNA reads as TGTGCCAGCGGCAGACAGGCGAACACCGGGGAGCTGTTTTTT.

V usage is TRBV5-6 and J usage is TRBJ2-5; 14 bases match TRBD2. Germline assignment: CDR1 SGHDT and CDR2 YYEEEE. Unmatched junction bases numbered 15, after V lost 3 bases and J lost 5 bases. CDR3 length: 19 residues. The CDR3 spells CASSYGTSGSVGYGETQYF. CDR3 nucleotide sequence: TGTGCCAGCAGCTATGGGACTAGCGGGAGCGTAGGTTATGGGGAGACCCAGTACTTC.